The clone carrying this T cell receptor (beta chain) was seen many times. The data originate from a study of read filtering for tumor transcriptome and immune sequencing. Study background: TCR-mapped reads were about 4 to 11 million with IR-seq versus about 85 to 1,300 with RNA-seq.

The library was built from around 0.4 ug RNA with molecular barcoded adaptors for alpha/delta and beta/gamma chains. Using its own MiXCR run on the reads, TCRdb lists one record per CDR3 protein. The sample has 93,000 or so distinct CDR3 sequences, about 22% seen once; the top ten hold about an eighth. Sampling of bone marrow took place during active disease in every patient. The source is a donor at least 40 years old with multiple myeloma. The specimen sequenced was a population of CD138-negative cells sorted from bone marrow.

The CDR3 reads CSATPGQGFEQYF. The CDR3 DNA sequence: TGCAGTGCTACACCGGGACAGGGTTTCGAGCAGTACTTC. This chain connects TRBV20-1 to TRBJ2-7, with 9 positions matching TRBD1. Trimming at V came to 4 bases and at J to 6 bases, leaving 7 bases not matched to a gene. CDR1 and CDR2 from the germline V gene are DFQATT and SNEGSKA (reference sequence). CDR3 length: 13 amino acids.